This is a list of T cell receptor beta chains from one sample in a study of blood T cell repertoires in COVID-19. TCRdb's table, derived via immunoSEQ multiplex PCR, lists solely in-frame clones and lacks some. Seen here are about 210,000 clones, about 83% observed once, and the top ten hold around 7.3%. Material: peripheral blood. These receptors originate from a woman between 45 and 65 years old with active or convalescent COVID-19. Both conserved end residues are part of each CDR3. Fields, in order: V gene, CDR3 protein.

TRBV6-5 CASSYSPTTGAGELFF
TRBV28 CASSGGTVYGYTF
TRBV2 CASSIAVTYNEQFF
TRBV5-6 CASSLGTSGTGELFF
TRBV5-5 CASSGGGTEAFF
TRBV28 CASSLGQPNQPQHF
TRBV5-4 CASSRTTGMNTEAFF
TRBV28 CASMAPTRGGSGNTIYF
TRBV4-1 CASSQDRAWTGASSGNTIYF
TRBV15 CATSMTGGGNTIYF
TRBV28 CASTPGGPGYTF
TRBV29-1 CSARDTSYEQYF
TRBV4-1 CASSQATGGLSYNSPLHF
TRBV6-5 CASKTGGEAFF
TRBV30 CAWNSRRANYGYTF
TRBV28 CATVPPGGKGNTEAFF
TRBV10-3 CATVPGQGVYEQYF
TRBV5-6 CASSDLSGIGSRDGYTF
TRBV11-2 CASSWGVANEKLFF
TRBV19 CASSSPRAGGDTQYF
TRBV6-1 CASSVATGPGELFF
TRBV19 CASSTRGQNYGYTF
TRBV2 CASSVRDFPAGYTF
TRBV28 CASSREGGSGNTIYF
TRBV7-9 CASSLFVLGAQNEKLFF
TRBV19 CASSTLSGGSPLHF
TRBV3-1/TRBV3-2 CASSQDNRGRAGGYTF
TRBV6-5 CASSPRQTPYGYTF
TRBV6-5 CASNTGNEGYTF
TRBV6-6 CASSRGTGDEKLFF
TRBV7-9 CASSLGSRERVGTEAFF
TRBV5-4 CASSLDPSGELFF
TRBV25-1 CASSEHKNGQGINSPLHF
TRBV14 CASSQQDSYGYTF
TRBV5-6 CASSLVGRDSPLHF
TRBV2 CATAPTSTGMADTQYF
TRBV5-1 CASSLIGTGLYNEQFF
TRBV18 CASSPQAGTEAFF
TRBV3-1/TRBV3-2 CASSQLTGHTEAFF
TRBV24-1 CATSDSGFRGYTF
TRBV6-4 CASSDSGLQLDGYTF
TRBV5-1 CASSLYGGQPQHF
TRBV5-6 CASSLWSGIGYTF
TRBV6-4 CASSDHTSNYGYTF
TRBV18 CASSPYGWGDGYTF
TRBV4-2 CASSQEGRRGGRETQYF
TRBV12-5 CASGLKTGKYYEQYF
TRBV28 CAISRGGEAFF